This TCR beta chain was documented in a study of T cell responses to AZD1222 COVID-19 vaccine. The V end lost 4 bases, the J end lost 1 base, and 16 bases lay between the germline ends. Germline V gene lookup returns CDR1 MGHRA and CDR2 YSYEKL. This CDR3 has 16 residues. TCRdb keeps only in-frame clones here, not all; method: immunoSEQ multiplex PCR. The sample includes some 130,000 clones, roughly 87% of them seen just once. This material consisted of peripheral blood, taken on day 0 of AZD1222 vaccination. The chain joins TRBV4-1 to TRBJ1-1; no clear D gene. The receptor's source is an adult in good health. Here the CDR3 DNA reads TGCGCCAGCAGCCCTCCCCCGGCGGAGAGGAACACTGAAGCTTTCTTT. Its protein is CASSPPPAERNTEAFF.